A single sample gave rise to the 17 T cell receptor beta chains below, sequenced in a study of blood T cell repertoires in COVID-19. Clones were sequenced by immunoSEQ multiplex PCR, and TCRdb holds only the in-frame ones, with some missing. The sample shows about 180,000 clones, roughly 85% of them seen only once. The sequenced material came from peripheral blood. All receptors come from a man aged 45-65 years with active or convalescent COVID-19.

V usage is TRBV7-9 and J usage is TRBJ1-1; TRBD1 is a possible D gene (6 bases). The ends were cut back, 2 bases at V and 5 bases at J, with 12 bases in the middle. Per the germline V gene, CDR1 is SEHNR and CDR2 is FQNEAQ (reference sequence). This CDR3 region has 14 residues. CDR3 in amino acids: CASSLWERGTEAFF. CDR3 nucleotide sequence: TGTGCCAGCAGCTTATGGGAGAGGGGGACTGAAGCTTTCTTT.

J is TRBJ2-6 and V is TRBV7-3; no firm D call. The germline V gene has CDR1 SGHTA and CDR2 FQGTGA. Deletions cut 2 bases from V and 0 bases from J, with 5 bases between. The CDR3 has 15 amino acids. CDR3 coding DNA: TGTGCCAGCAGCTTAGAGAGCTCTGGGGCCAACGTCCTGACTTTC. Protein sequence: CASSLESSGANVLTF.

The chain joins TRBV28 to TRBJ1-5; D is ambiguous. Germline assignment: CDR1 MDHEN and CDR2 SYDVKM. Trimming stripped 11 bases from V and 3 bases from J, with 11 bases between. This CDR3 contains 12 residues. Here the CDR3 DNA reads TGTGCCTCCGCGGCACCCAATCAGCCCCAGCATTTT. It specifies CASAAPNQPQHF.

V and J are TRBV28 and TRBJ1-1; D might be TRBD1 (5 bases). The V end was cut by 7 bases, the J end by 2 bases, with 11 bases between. The length of the CDR3 is 13 residues. Germline CDR1 MDHEN, CDR2 SYDVKM. In nucleotides, the CDR3 is TGTGCCAGCAAAGGGGACTTAAACACTGAAGCTTTCTTT. Translation: CASKGDLNTEAFF.

This clone was found once. J is TRBJ2-5 and V is TRBV6-2 or TRBV6-3; no definite D call. CDR3 length equals 15 residues. Trimming left V 2 bases short and J 1 base short, with 11 bases between. CDR1 MNHEY and CDR2 SVGEGT come from the germline V gene. The DNA for the CDR3 is TGTGCCAGCAGTTACGCCCGACACCTCCAAGAGACCCAGTACTTC. Translating it yields CASSYARHLQETQYF.

The V and J genes are TRBV30 and TRBJ2-7; TRBD1 is a possible D gene (6 bases). Trimming pared 1 base from V and 2 bases from J, leaving 12 bases between. The V gene's germline CDR1 is GTSNPN and CDR2 SVGIG (reference sequence). The CDR3 has 14 amino acids. The DNA for the CDR3 is TGTGCCTGGAGTGGTGGGACATTCACCTACGAGCAGTACTTC. Residues: CAWSGGTFTYEQYF.

The V gene is TRBV20-1, the J gene TRBJ2-3, with no clear D. The CDR3 loop spans 11 amino acids. Germline CDR1 DFQATT, CDR2 SNEGSKA (reference sequence). The V end was cut by 2 bases, the J end by 8 bases, with 8 bases between. CDR3 amino acids: CSARNGGTQYF. For the CDR3, the DNA is TGCAGTGCTAGAAATGGCGGTACGCAGTATTTT.

This clone has only a few counts. This rearrangement joins TRBV5-4 to TRBJ2-7; a possible D gene is TRBD1 (6 bases). Germline-derived CDR1 and CDR2 are SGHNT and YYREEE (reference sequence). The CDR3 is made up of 14 amino acids. Deletions cut 0 bases from V and 3 bases from J, with 10 bases between. The CDR3 here is CASSLEDRVYEQYF. As DNA, the CDR3 is TGTGCCAGCAGCTTGGAGGACAGAGTCTACGAGCAGTACTTC.

The V call is TRBV13, the J call TRBJ2-7, with 9 bases matching TRBD1. V lost 4 bases, J lost 4 bases, and 14 bases stayed unmatched. The CDR3 is 17 residues long. Germline loops: CDR1 PRHDT, CDR2 FYEKMQ (reference sequence). The CDR3 DNA is TGTGCCAGCAGCTCCCGTGGCGGACAGGGGAGTCCGTACGAGCAGTACTTC. This gives the protein CASSSRGGQGSPYEQYF.

This chain's CDR3 is CASSPGLAGDNEQFF. For the CDR3, the DNA is TGTGCCAGCAGCCCGGGACTAGCGGGAGACAATGAGCAGTTCTTC. The chain joins TRBV3-1 (or the pseudogene TRBV3-2) to TRBJ2-1, with 14 bases matching TRBD2. Germline CDR1 reads LGHDT; CDR2 reads YNNKEL (reference sequence). V trimming: 4 bases; J trimming: 5 bases; junction bases outside the gene matches: 1. The CDR3 length is 15 residues.

The chain carries TRBV2 and TRBJ2-1, with a tentative D call TRBD2 (5 bases). Germline lookup yields CDR1 SNHLY and CDR2 FYNNEI. This CDR3 region has 13 residues. The V gene lost 6 bases and the J gene lost 8 bases, with 14 bases spanning the gap. This CDR3 reads CASSAGRFDEQFF. The CDR3 DNA reads as TGTGCCAGCAGCGCGGGCAGGTTCGATGAGCAGTTCTTC.

The V gene is TRBV6-2 or TRBV6-3, the J gene TRBJ1-1; TRBD1 might be the D (6 bases). Deletions cut 6 bases from V and 3 bases from J, with 17 bases between. The germline gives CDR1 MNHEY, CDR2 SVGEGT. The CDR3 length is 15 residues. CDR3 DNA: TGTGCCAGCAGCACTAACCAGGGGCGTTACACTGAAGCTTTCTTT. Encoded protein: CASSTNQGRYTEAFF.

V usage is TRBV27 and J usage is TRBJ2-2, with a tentative D call TRBD2 (6 bases). V was pared by 5 bases and J by 3 bases, with 13 bases between. The CDR3 sequence is 15 residues long. The germline V gene has CDR1 MNHEY and CDR2 SMNVEV (reference sequence). The DNA for the CDR3 is TGTGCCAGCAGTGACGGGGGAAGGCACACCGGGGAGCTGTTTTTT. This translates into CASSDGGRHTGELFF.

The genes are TRBV9 and TRBJ2-1; 7 bases line up with TRBD1. Per the germline V gene, CDR1 is SGDLS and CDR2 is YYNGEE. V shed 8 bases and J 8 bases; nucleotides not matched to a gene: 16. The CDR3 runs 15 residues. CDR3 bases: TGTGCCAGACACAAGGGGGCTTTTACCGGCCATGAGCAGTTCTTC. Translation gives CARHKGAFTGHEQFF.

This clone was seen only once. This chain links TRBV13 with TRBJ2-7; 12 bases map to TRBD2. Germline-derived CDR1 and CDR2 are PRHDT and FYEKMQ (reference sequence). This CDR3 contains 15 residues. The J segment lost 7 bases and the V segment lost 5 bases, leaving 9 bases of the junction unmatched. This chain's CDR3 is CASSRGLAGPREQYF. CDR3 bases: TGTGCCAGCAGCCGAGGACTAGCGGGACCGAGGGAGCAGTACTTC. Based on the CDR3 plus reference TRBV13 and TRBJ2-7, the full variable domain is AAGVIQSPRHLIKEKRETATLKCYPIPRHDTVYWYQQGPGQDPQFLISFYEKMQSDKGSIPDRFSAQQFSDYHSELNMSSLELGDSALYFCASSRGLAGPREQYFGPGTRLTVT.

The chain couples TRBV2 to TRBJ1-4; no clear D. V lost 7 bases to trimming and J lost 1 base, with 10 bases between them. The CDR3 covers 14 residues. Germline assignment: CDR1 SNHLY and CDR2 FYNNEI. The CDR3 DNA reads as TGTGCCAGCACTCCCGGGGAAACTAATGAAAAACTGTTTTTT. Its translation is CASTPGETNEKLFF.

The CDR3 spells CSASSTVGQPQHF. The CDR3 DNA reads TGCAGTGCTAGTTCGACAGTTGGACAGCCCCAGCATTTT. The rearrangement joins TRBV20-1 to TRBJ1-5, with a weak D call TRBD1 (5 bases). This CDR3 region has 13 residues. Trimming removed 3 bases at V and 7 bases at J, with 13 bases between. Germline V gives CDR1 DFQATT, CDR2 SNEGSKA (reference sequence).